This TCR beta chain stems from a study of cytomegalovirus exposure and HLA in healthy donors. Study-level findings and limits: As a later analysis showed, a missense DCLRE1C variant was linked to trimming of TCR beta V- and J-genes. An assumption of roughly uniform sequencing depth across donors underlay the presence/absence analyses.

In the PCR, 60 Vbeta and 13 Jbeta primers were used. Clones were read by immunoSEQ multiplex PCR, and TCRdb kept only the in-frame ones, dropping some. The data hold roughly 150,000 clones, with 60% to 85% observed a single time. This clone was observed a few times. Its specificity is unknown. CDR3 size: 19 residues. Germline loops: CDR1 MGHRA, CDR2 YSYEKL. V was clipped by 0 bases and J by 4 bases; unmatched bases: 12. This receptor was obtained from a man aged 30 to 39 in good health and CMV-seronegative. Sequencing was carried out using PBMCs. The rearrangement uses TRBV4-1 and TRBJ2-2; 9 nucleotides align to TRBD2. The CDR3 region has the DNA TGCGCCAGCAGCCAAGATCGGGGAACGAGCGGGGGGTCCACCGGGGAGCTGTTTTTT. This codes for CASSQDRGTSGGSTGELFF.